This TCR beta chain originates from a study of tumor-infiltrating lymphocytes in primary liver carcinoma. Overall study context: Treatment of the patients' primary liver carcinoma consisted of surgical resection. Productive TCRbeta reads per sample were roughly 3.5 to 7.5 million, not differing by tissue.

With 500 ng total RNA as template and a constant-region primer, TCR beta cDNA was made. Researchers made the TCR beta libraries by running three nested multiplex PCR rounds with slightly modified ARM-PCR. The study ran its first two PCR rounds for approximately 10 cycles each, using TRBV1-TRBV30 forward primers and a C-beta reverse primer. MiXCR, run by TCRdb on the multiplex PCR reads, gives a single entry per CDR3 protein. The sample has 150,000 to 200,000 distinct CDR3 sequences, 50% to 75% seen once. Germline DNA was also extracted, while the blood RNA originated from unsorted whole blood. The V end was cut by 0 bases, the J end by 9 bases, with 16 bases between. CDR1 SGHRS and CDR2 YFSETQ come from the germline V gene. The CDR3 covers 16 residues. Notes on the study in general: Tumor-blood pairs (like tumor-adjacent pairs) overlapped less than tumor region pairs did. It was in tumors, not blood, that the top-250-clone fraction was significantly higher (p = 0.039).

A note on this clonotype: What it binds is unknown.

This chain joins TRBV5-1 and TRBJ1-6; D unresolved. Sequenced material: peripheral blood. The clonotype originates from a man in his forties with primary liver carcinoma and hepatitis B virus infection. The CDR3 coding sequence is TGCGCCAGCAGCTTGGGAGCGACGGTCAGAACTTCACCCCTCCACTTT. This encodes CASSLGATVRTSPLHF.